This T cell receptor (beta chain) was recovered during a study of blood T cell repertoires in COVID-19. Overall study: Donors in the United States, Italy and Spain gave samples during acute or convalescent COVID-19. PBMCs, B-cell-depleted T cells, or T cells provided the cDNA or gDNA that made up the material.

How the authors handled the data: By means of reference gene primer amplification, nucleated cell counts were estimated. TCRdb's table, derived via immunoSEQ multiplex PCR, lists solely in-frame clones and lacks some. Clonal size and the V and J genes are those of that table, whereas D and trimming came from the DNA. Of more than 150,000 clones detected, about 83% appear once; the ten largest clones hold approximately 15%. The germline V gene encodes CDR1 SGHVS and CDR2 FQNEAQ. The CDR3 contains 13 residues. The V and J ends lost 6 bases and 0 bases respectively, with 8 bases between them. This sequence originates from an elderly woman with acute or convalescent COVID-19. The chain couples TRBV7-8 to TRBJ2-5; D possibly corresponds to TRBD1 (6 bases). The sequencing sample was made of peripheral blood. CDR3 nucleotides: TGTGCCAGCAGTACAGGGAACCAAGAGACCCAGTACTTC. Its translation: CASSTGNQETQYF. Based on the CDR3 plus reference TRBV7-8 and TRBJ2-5, the full variable domain is GAGVSQSPRYKVAKRGQDVALRCDPISGHVSLFWYQQALGQGPEFLTYFQNEAQLDKSGLPSDRFFAERPEGSVSTLKIQRTQQEDSAVYLCASSTGNQETQYFGPGTRLLVL.